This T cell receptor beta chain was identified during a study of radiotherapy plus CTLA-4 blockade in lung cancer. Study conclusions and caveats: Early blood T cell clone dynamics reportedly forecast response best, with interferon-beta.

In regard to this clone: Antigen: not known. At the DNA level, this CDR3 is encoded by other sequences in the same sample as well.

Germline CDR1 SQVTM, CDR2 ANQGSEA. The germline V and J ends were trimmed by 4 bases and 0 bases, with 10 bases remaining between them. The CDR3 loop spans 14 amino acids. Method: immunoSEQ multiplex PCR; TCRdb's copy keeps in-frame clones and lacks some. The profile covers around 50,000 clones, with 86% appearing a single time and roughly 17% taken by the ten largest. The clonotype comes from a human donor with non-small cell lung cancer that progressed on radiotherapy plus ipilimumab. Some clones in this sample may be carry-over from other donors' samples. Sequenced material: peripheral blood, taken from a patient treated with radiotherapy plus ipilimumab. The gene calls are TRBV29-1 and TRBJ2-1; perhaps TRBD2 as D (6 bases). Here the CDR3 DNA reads TGCAGCGTTGTTAGCGGCAGCTCCTACAATGAGCAGTTCTTC. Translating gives CSVVSGSSYNEQFF.